This T cell receptor (beta chain) was captured in a study of blood T cell repertoires in COVID-19. The repertoire was sequenced with immunoSEQ multiplex PCR; TCRdb's copy has only in-frame clones and lacks some. The table lists 40,000 or so clones, about three quarters of them singletons, with roughly a tenth in the top ten. Losses at the gene ends were 4 bases for V and 5 bases for J; bases not matched to a gene: 8. The CDR3 loop spans 16 amino acids. The germline V gene has CDR1 SGHTA and CDR2 FQGTGA. V is TRBV7-3 and J is TRBJ2-2, with TRBD1 matching over 9 bases. The TCR sequence derives from a man between 65 and 85 years old with COVID-19, enrolled during active disease. Material for sequencing was peripheral blood. CDR3 in amino acids: CASSSNDRGATGELFF. The CDR3 nucleotides are TGTGCCAGCAGCTCTAACGACAGGGGGGCGACCGGGGAGCTGTTTTTT.